The 23 T cell receptor beta chains in this list originate from one sample, sequenced in a study of T-cell reconstitution after alpha-beta-depleted transplantation in children. Library preparation (for TCRbeta) was performed with unique molecular identifiers. A single record per CDR3 protein comes from TCRdb applying MiXCR to the PCR reads. Of around 200,000 distinct CDR3 sequences detected, 8.4% appear once; the ten largest clones hold about a third. This material consisted of PBMCs, mostly from graft donor cells, taken 360 days after TCRalphabeta/CD19-depleted stem cell transplant. The receptors come from a male patient aged 2 to 10 who had a stem cell transplant for acute myeloid leukemia, so the T cells may come from the graft donor.

This clonotype was observed many times. CDR3: CSATGKPDTQYF. The CDR3 nucleotides are TGCAGTGCCACAGGGAAGCCAGATACGCAGTATTTT. The V gene is TRBV20-1, the J gene TRBJ2-3, with TRBD1 as a possible D gene (6 bases). The CDR3 consists of 12 residues. Deletions cut 6 bases from V and 4 bases from J, with 11 bases between. The V gene's germline CDR1 is DFQATT and CDR2 SNEGSKA (reference sequence).

This clonotype was found a few times. This could be a read error, since a much larger clone is one nucleotide away. V is TRBV11-3 and J is TRBJ2-3; unclear D gene. Germline V gene sequence: CDR1 SGHNT, CDR2 YENEEA. The CDR3 length is 12 residues. V was trimmed by 4 bases and J by 4 bases, leaving 6 bases between them. The CDR3 spells CASSSVADTQYF. CDR3 in DNA: TGTGCCAGCAGCTCAGTAGCAGATACGCAGTATTTT.

In this sample, this clonotype turned up many times. This chain joins TRBV6-5 and TRBJ2-1, with D perhaps matching TRBD2 (7 bases). The V gene lost 0 bases and the J gene lost 10 bases, with 16 bases spanning the gap. The CDR3 spans 15 residues. The germline CDR1 and CDR2 sequences are MNHEY and SVGAGI. The CDR3 nucleotides read TGTGCCAGCAGTTACTCAGGAGGGGGGGCCCGGGAGCAGTTCTTC. Protein sequence: CASSYSGGGAREQFF.

This clonotype was counted only a few times. The chain couples TRBV5-1 to TRBJ2-1; D gene uncertain. The V end was cut by 0 bases, the J end by 4 bases, with 8 bases between. This CDR3 has 14 amino acids. Germline assignment: CDR1 SGHRS and CDR2 YFSETQ. The chain's CDR3 is CASSLETYYNEQFF. In DNA, the CDR3 is TGCGCCAGCAGCTTGGAGACTTATTACAATGAGCAGTTCTTC.

This clonotype has more than one count but fewer than ten. This sequence joins TRBV12-3 or TRBV12-4 and TRBJ2-3; D is unresolved. The CDR3 consists of 13 residues. The V end was cut by 0 bases, the J end by 5 bases, with 6 bases between. The CDR3 region is CASSLALGDTQYF. The CDR3 region has the DNA TGTGCCAGCAGTTTAGCTCTGGGAGATACGCAGTATTTT.

This clonotype was observed many times. The gene calls are TRBV20-1 and TRBJ2-2, with TRBD2 as a possible D gene (6 bases). The ends were cut back, 4 bases at V and 0 bases at J, with 9 bases in the middle. Germline values: CDR1 DFQATT, CDR2 SNEGSKA (reference sequence). CDR3 size: 14 residues. The CDR3 reads CSATGRSNTGELFF. CDR3 nucleotides: TGCAGTGCTACAGGGAGGTCGAACACCGGGGAGCTGTTTTTT.

The V call is TRBV7-3, the J call TRBJ2-1; possibly TRBD2 for D (5 bases). Looked up from germline, CDR1 is SGHTA and CDR2 is FQGTGA. The CDR3 has 15 amino acids. The ends were cut back, 6 bases at V and 5 bases at J, with 17 bases in the middle. In DNA, the CDR3 is TGTGCCAGCAGTCCCGACTACCTAACCGACAATGAGCAGTTCTTC. This encodes CASSPDYLTDNEQFF.

The J gene is TRBJ1-6, the V gene TRBV12-3 or TRBV12-4; 7 nucleotides match TRBD1. The CDR3 is 14 residues long. J lost 0 bases, V lost 8 bases, and 1 base had no gene match. The CDR3 loop reads CASGDSSYNSPLHF. The CDR3 DNA is TGTGCCAGCGGGGACAGCTCCTATAATTCACCCCTCCACTTT.

In this sample, this clonotype turned up many times. The rearrangement links TRBV29-1 to TRBJ2-1; unclear D gene. Germline assignment: CDR1 SQVTM and CDR2 ANQGSEA. This CDR3 contains 14 residues. Trimming removed 5 bases at V and 0 bases at J, with 11 bases between. CDR3 nucleotide sequence: TGCAGCGTTTTCGACCCCTCCTCCTACAATGAGCAGTTCTTC. The encoded protein is CSVFDPSSYNEQFF.

The genes are TRBV4-3 and TRBJ2-5, with TRBD1 matching 9 bases. The CDR3 extends over 15 amino acids. The V gene's germline CDR1 is LGHNA and CDR2 YSLEER. The ends lost 1 base at V and 5 bases at J; junction bases unmatched: 5. Here the CDR3 reads CASSQVGQGWETQYF. In nucleotides, the CDR3 is TGCGCCAGCAGCCAAGTTGGACAGGGGTGGGAGACCCAGTACTTC.

This clonotype was detected only a few times. V is TRBV3-1 and J is TRBJ2-5; 8 positions agree with TRBD1. CDR1 is LGHDT and CDR2 is YNNKEL in the germline V gene (reference sequence). CDR3 size: 15 residues. V shed 4 bases, J shed 5 bases, and the junction held 9 bases outside the gene matches. CDR3 in amino acids: CASSPWTGLGETQYF. Here the CDR3 DNA reads TGTGCCAGCAGCCCCTGGACAGGGTTGGGGGAGACCCAGTACTTC.

The V gene is TRBV6-5, the J gene TRBJ2-5, with D maybe TRBD1 (6 bases). Germline CDR1 and CDR2: MNHEY and SVGAGI. This CDR3 region has 13 residues. The ends were cut back, 11 bases at V and 6 bases at J, with 19 bases in the middle. This CDR3 is CACRQARMKTQYF. The CDR3 coding sequence is TGTGCCTGCCGACAGGCAAGGATGAAGACCCAGTACTTC.

The CDR3 DNA reads as TGTGCCAGCAGCTTAGCGGCAGGGGAAGGCTACACCTTC. It specifies CASSLAAGEGYTF. This rearrangement joins TRBV7-2 to TRBJ1-2; the D gene is possibly TRBD1 (6 bases). Germline-derived CDR1 and CDR2 are SGHTA and FQGNSA. Trimming removed 0 bases from V and 8 bases from J, with 10 bases in between. CDR3 length: 13 residues.

This clonotype was counted many times. The chain links TRBV6-2 or TRBV6-3 to TRBJ2-7; D gene ambiguous. The CDR3 consists of 15 residues. The germline gives CDR1 MNHEY, CDR2 SVGEGT. Trimming left V 6 bases short and J 0 bases short, with 15 bases between. The CDR3 is CASSHRLGYSYEQYF. The CDR3 DNA is TGTGCCAGCAGCCACCGCCTGGGGTACTCCTACGAGCAGTACTTC.

This chain uses TRBV7-2 with TRBJ2-1; D possibly uses TRBD1 or TRBD2 (5 bases each). Germline V gene lookup returns CDR1 SGHTA and CDR2 FQGNSA. Trimming left V 5 bases short and J 5 bases short, with 13 bases between. The CDR3 sequence is 14 residues long. CDR3 nucleotide sequence: TGTGCCAGCAGCCCCGGGACCCACAACAATGAGCAGTTCTTC. Protein sequence: CASSPGTHNNEQFF.

This clonotype was seen a few times. The chain links TRBV20-1 to TRBJ2-4; D possibly uses TRBD1 or TRBD2 (6 bases each). V was clipped by 5 bases and J by 8 bases, with 19 bases between them. Germline V lookup: CDR1 DFQATT, CDR2 SNEGSKA (reference sequence). The CDR3 is made up of 14 amino acids. CDR3 amino acids: CSAPEGGYGDIQYF. CDR3 in DNA: TGCAGTGCTCCGGAGGGGGGCTACGGCGACATTCAGTACTTC.

This clonotype was picked up one time. The rearrangement links TRBV18 to TRBJ2-2; D call uncertain. Germline loops: CDR1 KGHSH, CDR2 LQKENI. Deletions cut 2 bases from V and 7 bases from J, with 5 bases between. The CDR3 totals 12 residues. The CDR3 nucleotides are TGTGCCAGCTCACCAGATGACGGGGAGCTGTTTTTT. Translating it yields CASSPDDGELFF.

This clonotype was seen many times. V gene TRBV5-1 combines with J gene TRBJ1-1, with TRBD1 matching over 8 bases. The V gene's germline CDR1 is SGHRS and CDR2 YFSETQ. The CDR3 contains 14 residues. The V gene end was trimmed by 3 bases and the J gene end by 7 bases; junction bases not matched to a gene: 8. The CDR3 region is CASSSRTGRFEAFF. The DNA of the CDR3 is TGCGCCAGCAGCTCCAGGACAGGGAGATTTGAAGCTTTCTTT. The variable domain in full, completed from reference TRBV5-1 and TRBJ1-1, reads KAGVTQTPRYLIKTRGQQVTLSCSPISGHRSVSWYQQTPGQGLQFLFEYFSETQRNKGNFPGRFSGRQFSNSRSEMNVSTLELGDSALYLCASSSRTGRFEAFFGQGTRLTVV.

Regarding this clonotype: One junction end disagrees with the germline gene, perhaps due to a read error. The rearrangement joins TRBV24-1 to TRBJ2-2, with TRBD1 matching 7 bases. Germline V gene data show CDR1 as KGHDR and CDR2 as SFDVKD. The CDR3 spans 21 residues. Written as DNA, the CDR3 is TGTGGCACCAGTGATAGGCGCACCGGACCTAACAGGGGACCAAACACCGGGGAGCTGTTTTTT. Translating gives CGTSDRRTGPNRGPNTGELFF.

The rearrangement joins TRBV6-1 to TRBJ2-3; tentatively, D is TRBD1 (5 bases). Germline V gene lookup returns CDR1 MNHNS and CDR2 SASEGT. V lost 4 bases, J lost 4 bases, and 12 bases lay in between. This CDR3 comprises 14 residues. Here the CDR3 reads CASSVQQVSDTQYF. Written as DNA, the CDR3 is TGTGCCAGCAGTGTCCAACAGGTTTCAGATACGCAGTATTTT.

This clonotype was seen ten or more times. The V and J genes are TRBV20-1 and TRBJ2-7; 7 positions agree with TRBD2. The germline gives CDR1 DFQATT, CDR2 SNEGSKA (reference sequence). The CDR3 sequence is 13 residues long. Germline trimming cut 4 bases from V and 0 bases from J; bases unmatched to any gene: 3. This chain's CDR3 is CSATWDYSYEQYF. For the CDR3, the DNA is TGCAGTGCTACCTGGGACTACTCCTACGAGCAGTACTTC.

This clonotype has a count of ten or more. J is TRBJ2-1 and V is TRBV11-3, with 7 bases that match TRBD2. CDR1 and CDR2 from the germline V gene are SGHNT and YENEEA. This CDR3 is built from 13 residues. The J segment lost 5 bases and the V segment lost 5 bases, leaving 3 bases of the junction unmatched. The DNA of the CDR3 is TGTGCCAGCAGCCCAACTAGCGACAATGAGCAGTTCTTC. Its protein product is CASSPTSDNEQFF.

This clonotype was recorded at least ten times. This chain uses TRBV12-3 or TRBV12-4 with TRBJ2-1; 10 positions agree with TRBD2. J gave up 6 bases and V 5 bases, and 1 base lay outside the gene matches. This CDR3 has 13 residues. The CDR3 is CASSSGRANEQFF. DNA of the CDR3: TGTGCCAGCAGTAGCGGGAGGGCCAATGAGCAGTTCTTC.